This T cell receptor beta chain was identified during a study of Graves' ophthalmopathy and Graves' hyperthyroidism. General observations from the study: Among expanded thyroid clonotypes above 0.001 frequency, most also occurred in blood. Both an approximately 69% sensitivity and an approximately 76% specificity characterized the model's predictions of ophthalmopathy progression.

Using RNA transcripts, the TCR beta CDR3 regions were amplified. HTBI primers primed a first-round RT-PCR, and a second-round multiplex PCR followed. One entry per CDR3 protein, called by TCRdb with MiXCR from the multiplex PCR reads. The sample holds around 400,000 distinct CDR3 sequences, roughly 20% seen once. Patients in the hyperthyroidism group, adults aged 18 to 65, were newly diagnosed, under 2 months' duration. The diagnostic workup employed clinical symptoms, serum thyroxine, TRAb, thyroid ultrasound and orbital computed tomography. This clonotype was observed many times. The antigen remains unidentified. This TCR was recovered from a woman aged 18-29 years with stable Graves' hyperthyroidism. Sequences were obtained from peripheral blood.

The CDR3 coding sequence is TGTGCCAGCAGCTTAGTGGCGGACTACCTCCTCGAGCAGTACTTC. Translation: CASSLVADYLLEQYF. The chain links TRBV7-2 to TRBJ2-7; D might be TRBD2 (6 bases). V shed 1 base and J shed 6 bases, with 16 bases lying between them. The CDR3 totals 15 residues. In germline, CDR1 is SGHTA, CDR2 FQGNSA.